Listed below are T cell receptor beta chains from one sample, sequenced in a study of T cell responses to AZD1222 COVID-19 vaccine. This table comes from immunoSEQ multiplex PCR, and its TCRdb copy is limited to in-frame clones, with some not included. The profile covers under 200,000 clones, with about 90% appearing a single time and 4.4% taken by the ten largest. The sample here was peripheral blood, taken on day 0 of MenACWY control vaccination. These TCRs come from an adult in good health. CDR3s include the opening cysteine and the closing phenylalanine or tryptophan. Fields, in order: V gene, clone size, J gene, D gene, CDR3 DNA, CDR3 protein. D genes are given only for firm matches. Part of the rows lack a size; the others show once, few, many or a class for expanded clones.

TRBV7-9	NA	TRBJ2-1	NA	TGTGCCAGCAGCTTAGGTGAATACAATGAGCAGTTCTTC	CASSLGEYNEQFF
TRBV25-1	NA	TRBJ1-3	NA	TGTGCCAGCAGTCCCACGCGGGACACCATATATTTT	CASSPTRDTIYF
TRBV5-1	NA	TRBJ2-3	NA	TGCGCCAGCAGCTTACGTCGACAGAACACAGATACGCAGTATTTT	CASSLRRQNTDTQYF
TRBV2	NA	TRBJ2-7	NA	TGCGCCAGCAAGTACGGCGCCGAGGACTACGAGCAGTACTTC	CASKYGAEDYEQYF
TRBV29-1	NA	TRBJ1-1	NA	TGCAGCGTTGCGGCAGCGAACACTGAAGCTTTCTTT	CSVAAANTEAFF
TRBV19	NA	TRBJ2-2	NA	TGTGCCAGTAGTATGGCAGGGACCGGGGAGCTGTTTTTT	CASSMAGTGELFF
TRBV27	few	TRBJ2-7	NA	TGTGCCAGCAGCTCCGTGCAGGGCGGCTACGAGCAGTACTTC	CASSSVQGGYEQYF
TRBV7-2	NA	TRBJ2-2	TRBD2	TGTGCCAGCAGCCGTTCTGGACTAGCGGGGAACACCGGGGAGCTGTTTTTT	CASSRSGLAGNTGELFF
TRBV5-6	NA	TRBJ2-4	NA	TGTGCCAGCAGCTTGGGGACGGAAGCCAAAAACATTCAGTACTTC	CASSLGTEAKNIQYF
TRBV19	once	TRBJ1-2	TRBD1	TGTGCCAGTATCCCGAACCGGGACAGGCTAAACTATGGCTACACCTTC	CASIPNRDRLNYGYTF
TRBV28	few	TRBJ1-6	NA	TGTGCCAGCAGGTCAACCGGGGGTTCACCCCTCCACTTT	CASRSTGGSPLHF
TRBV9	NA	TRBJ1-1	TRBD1	TGTGCCAGCAGCTTCTACGGGACAGGGGGCGGTAGGAACACTGAAGCTTTCTTT	CASSFYGTGGGRNTEAFF
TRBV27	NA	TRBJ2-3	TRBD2	TGTGCCAGCAGTTTTTATTTACTAGCGGGAGGGCTAAGGACAGATACGCAGTATTTT	CASSFYLLAGGLRTDTQYF
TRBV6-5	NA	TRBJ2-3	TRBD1	TGTGCCAGCAGTCAGGACAGGGCCGGAGGGGATACGCAGTATTTT	CASSQDRAGGDTQYF
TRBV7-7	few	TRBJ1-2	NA	TGTGCTAGGCGGCGGTCGGGGGAAGATCCTAACTATGGCTACACCTTC	CARRRSGEDPNYGYTF
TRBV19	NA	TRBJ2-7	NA	TGTGCCAGTGGTCAGGGTAGTGGGTACGAGCAGTACTTC	CASGQGSGYEQYF
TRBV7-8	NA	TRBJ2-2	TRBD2	TGTGCCAGCAGCTTCGGACTAGCGATAAACACCGGGGAGCTGTTTTTT	CASSFGLAINTGELFF
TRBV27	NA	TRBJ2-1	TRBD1	TGTGCCAGCAAACCGGGACAGGTCTACAATGAGCAGTTCTTC	CASKPGQVYNEQFF
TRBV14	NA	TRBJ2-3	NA	TGTGCCAGTAGAGGGGAGGGCACAGATACGCAGTATTTT	CASRGEGTDTQYF
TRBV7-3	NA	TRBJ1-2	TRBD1	TGTGCCAGCAGCTTAGACAGGGACCTGGGTGGCTACACCTTC	CASSLDRDLGGYTF
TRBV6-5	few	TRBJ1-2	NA	TGTGCCAGCAGCGTTGACGGGACCTATGGCTACACCTTC	CASSVDGTYGYTF
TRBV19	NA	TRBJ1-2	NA	TGTGCCAGTAGTATCACTGGATCGCGGCGCTACACCTTC	CASSITGSRRYTF
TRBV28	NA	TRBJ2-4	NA	TGTGCCAGCAGCCCCGCCCTCCTTTTAGCGGTCAAAAACATTCAGTACTTC	CASSPALLLAVKNIQYF
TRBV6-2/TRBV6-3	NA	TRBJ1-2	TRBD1	TGTGCCAGCAGTTATACGTCGGGACAGGGTTACTATGGCTACACCTTC	CASSYTSGQGYYGYTF
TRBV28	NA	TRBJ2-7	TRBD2	TGTGCCAGCAGTTTGACCGGGAGGTTCTCCTACGAGCAGTACTTC	CASSLTGRFSYEQYF
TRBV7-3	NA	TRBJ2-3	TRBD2	TGTGCCAGCAGGTCGGGAGGGAGGGCAGATACGCAGTATTTT	CASRSGGRADTQYF
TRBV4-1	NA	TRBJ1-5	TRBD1	TGCGCCAGCAGCCAAGCAGACAGGGACCATCAGCCCCAGCATTTT	CASSQADRDHQPQHF
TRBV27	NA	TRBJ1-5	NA	NA	CASSSSGFQPQHF
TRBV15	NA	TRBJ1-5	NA	TGTGCCACCAGCAGGAAAAGGACCCAAAGCAATCAGCCCCAGCATTTT	CATSRKRTQSNQPQHF
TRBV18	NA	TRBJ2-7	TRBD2	TGTGCCAGCTCCCGTGGGACTAGCGGGGGGGACGAGCAGTACTTC	CASSRGTSGGDEQYF
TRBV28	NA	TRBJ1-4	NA	TGTGCCAGCAGTTACGGGACTAATGAAAAACTGTTTTTT	CASSYGTNEKLFF
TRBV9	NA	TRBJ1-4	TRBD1	TGTGCCAGCAGCTCTCCGGGACAGTTGGGTGAAAAACTGTTTTTT	CASSSPGQLGEKLFF
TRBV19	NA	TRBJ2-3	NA	TGTGCCAGTAGTATCCCCTCTAGGGGCACAGATACGCAGTATTTT	CASSIPSRGTDTQYF
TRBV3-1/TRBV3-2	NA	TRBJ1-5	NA	TGTGCCAGCAGCCAAGATCCCTCCACCCCCCAGCATTTT	CASSQDPSTPQHF
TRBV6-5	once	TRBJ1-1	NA	TGTGCCAGCAGTTACGAGATCCGCGCGGGCACTGAAGCTTTCTTT	CASSYEIRAGTEAFF
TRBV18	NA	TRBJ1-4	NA	TGTGCCAGCTCACCCGAGACTCCCGCAACTAATGAAAAACTGTTTTTT	CASSPETPATNEKLFF
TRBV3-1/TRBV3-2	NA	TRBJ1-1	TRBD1	TGTGCCAGCAGCCAGAGGGACAGCACTGAAGCTTTCTTT	CASSQRDSTEAFF
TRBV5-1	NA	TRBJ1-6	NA	TGCGCCAGCAGCTCCCCAGGGGTCTCGGAATCACCCCTCCACTTT	CASSSPGVSESPLHF
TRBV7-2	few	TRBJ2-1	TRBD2	TGTGCCAGCAGCCTAGTGGCGGGAGAGGCCAATGAGCAGTTCTTC	CASSLVAGEANEQFF
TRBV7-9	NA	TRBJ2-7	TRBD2	TGTGCCAGCAGCGGGGGGACTAGCGGAGCCAAGCAGTACTTC	CASSGGTSGAKQYF
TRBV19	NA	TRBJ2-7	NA	TGTGCCAGTAGTCCCACAGGACCGTCTTACGAGCAGTACTTC	CASSPTGPSYEQYF
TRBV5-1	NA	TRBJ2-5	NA	TGCGCCAGCAGCACCAGGGGGGATGAGACCCAGTACTTC	CASSTRGDETQYF
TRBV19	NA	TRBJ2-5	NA	TGTGCCAGTAGTATACAGATCCAAGAGACCCAGTACTTC	CASSIQIQETQYF
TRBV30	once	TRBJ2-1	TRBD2	TGTGCCTGGAGTGGTTTTGACCATGGACTAGCGGGATCTTACAATGAGCAGTTCTTC	CAWSGFDHGLAGSYNEQFF
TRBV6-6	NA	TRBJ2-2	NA	TGTGCCAGCAGTCCCCGCAATGCAGCGGGCCCCGGGAGAGGGACCGGGGAGCTGTTTTTT	CASSPRNAAGPGRGTGELFF
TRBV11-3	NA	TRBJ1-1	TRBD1	TGTGCCAGCAGGTTACAGGGGGGTGAAGCTTTCTTT	CASRLQGGEAFF
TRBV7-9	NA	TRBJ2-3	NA	TGTGCCAGCGGGGTAGTCACAGATACGCAGTATTTT	CASGVVTDTQYF
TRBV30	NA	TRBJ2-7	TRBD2	TGTGCCTGGAGTGGGGGGACTATTCCTTACGAGCAGTACTTC	CAWSGGTIPYEQYF
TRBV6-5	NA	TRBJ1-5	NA	TGTGCCAGCACAGGACAGTATAGCAATCAGCCCCAGCATTTT	CASTGQYSNQPQHF
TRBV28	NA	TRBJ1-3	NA	TGTGCCAGCAGCGCTCCACTGGGGAGCTCTGGAAACACCATATATTTT	CASSAPLGSSGNTIYF